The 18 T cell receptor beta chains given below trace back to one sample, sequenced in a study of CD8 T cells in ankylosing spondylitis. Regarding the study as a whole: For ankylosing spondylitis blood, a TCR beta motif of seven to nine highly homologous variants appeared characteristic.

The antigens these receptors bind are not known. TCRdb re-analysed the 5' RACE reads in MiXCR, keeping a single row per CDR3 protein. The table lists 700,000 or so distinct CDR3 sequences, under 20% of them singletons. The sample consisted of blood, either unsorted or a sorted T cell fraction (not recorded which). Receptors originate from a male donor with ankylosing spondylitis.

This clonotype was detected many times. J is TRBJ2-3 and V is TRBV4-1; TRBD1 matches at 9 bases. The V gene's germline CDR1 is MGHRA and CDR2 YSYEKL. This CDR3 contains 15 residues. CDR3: CSAASPGQGADTQYF. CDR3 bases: TGCTCCGCAGCTTCCCCGGGACAGGGAGCAGATACGCAGTATTTT.

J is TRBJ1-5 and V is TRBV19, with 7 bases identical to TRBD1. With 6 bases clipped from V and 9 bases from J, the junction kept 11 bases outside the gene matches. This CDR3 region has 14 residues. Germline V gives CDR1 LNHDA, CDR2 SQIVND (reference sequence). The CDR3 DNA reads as TGTGCCAGTAGCCACGACAGGGTATCACCGCCCCAGCATTTT. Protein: CASSHDRVSPPQHF.

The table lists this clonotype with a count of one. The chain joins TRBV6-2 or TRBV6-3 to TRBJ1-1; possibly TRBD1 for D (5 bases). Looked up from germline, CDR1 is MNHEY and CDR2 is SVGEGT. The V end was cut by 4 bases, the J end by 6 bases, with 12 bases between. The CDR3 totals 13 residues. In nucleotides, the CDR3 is TGTGCCAGCAGTTGGGGGATTTCGGCTGAAGCTTTCTTT. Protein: CASSWGISAEAFF.

CDR3 in DNA: TGTGCCAGCAGTGAAGGACAGGGGGCATATGGCTACACCTTC. Translation gives CASSEGQGAYGYTF. The chain employs TRBV6-1 and TRBJ1-2; 10 nucleotides line up with TRBD1. The CDR3 sequence is 14 residues long. J was trimmed by 5 bases and V by 1 base; bases with no gene match: 1. Looked up from germline, CDR1 is MNHNS and CDR2 is SASEGT.

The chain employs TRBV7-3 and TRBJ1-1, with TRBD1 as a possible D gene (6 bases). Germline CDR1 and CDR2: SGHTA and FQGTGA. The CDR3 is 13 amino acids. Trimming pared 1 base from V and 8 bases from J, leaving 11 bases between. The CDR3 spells CASSLKRGLEAFF. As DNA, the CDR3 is TGTGCCAGCAGCTTAAAACGGGGGCTGGAAGCTTTCTTT. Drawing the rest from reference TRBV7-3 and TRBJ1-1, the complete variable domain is GAGVSQTPSNKVTEKGKYVELRCDPISGHTALYWYRQSLGQGPEFLIYFQGTGAADDSGLPNDRFFAVRPEGSVSTLKIQRTERGDSAVYLCASSLKRGLEAFFGQGTRLTVV.

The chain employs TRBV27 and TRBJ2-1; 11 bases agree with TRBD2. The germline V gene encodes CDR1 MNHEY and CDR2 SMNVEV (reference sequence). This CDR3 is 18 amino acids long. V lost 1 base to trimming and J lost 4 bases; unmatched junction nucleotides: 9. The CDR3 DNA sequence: TGTGCCAGCAGTTTATTGGCGGGGACTAGCGGTTATTACAATGAGCAGTTCTTC. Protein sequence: CASSLLAGTSGYYNEQFF.

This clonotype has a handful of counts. CDR3 amino acids: CASSQTTHNEQFF. The CDR3 bases are TGTGCCAGCAGCCAGACTACCCACAATGAGCAGTTCTTC. The genes are TRBV5-5 and TRBJ2-1, with a tentative D call TRBD2 (5 bases). Between the trimmed V and J ends, which lost 4 bases and 5 bases, there was a span of 10 bases. The CDR3 contains 13 residues. Germline V CDR1 and CDR2: SGHKS, YYEKEE (reference sequence).

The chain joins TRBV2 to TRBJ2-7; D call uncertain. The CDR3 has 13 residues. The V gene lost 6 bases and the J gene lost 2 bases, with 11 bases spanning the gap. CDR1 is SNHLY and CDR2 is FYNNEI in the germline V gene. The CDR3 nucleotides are TGTGCCAGCAGAGCCAAGATAACCTACGAGCAGTACTTC. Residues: CASRAKITYEQYF.

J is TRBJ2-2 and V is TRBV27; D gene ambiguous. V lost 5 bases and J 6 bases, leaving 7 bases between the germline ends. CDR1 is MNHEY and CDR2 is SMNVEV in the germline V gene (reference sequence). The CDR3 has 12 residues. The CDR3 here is CASSTQAGELFF. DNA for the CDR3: TGTGCCAGCAGTACCCAGGCCGGGGAGCTGTTTTTT.

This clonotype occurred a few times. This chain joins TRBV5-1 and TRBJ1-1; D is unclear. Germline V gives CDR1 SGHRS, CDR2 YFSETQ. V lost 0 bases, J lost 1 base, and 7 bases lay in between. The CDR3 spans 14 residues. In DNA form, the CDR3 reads TGCGCCAGCAGCTTGGATACAGAGAACACTGAAGCTTTCTTT. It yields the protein CASSLDTENTEAFF.

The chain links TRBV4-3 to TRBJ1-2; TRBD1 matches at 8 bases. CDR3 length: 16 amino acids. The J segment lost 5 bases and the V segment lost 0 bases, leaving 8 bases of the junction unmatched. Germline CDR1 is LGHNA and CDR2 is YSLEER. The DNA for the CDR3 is TGCGCCAGCAGCCAAGATCGCGTGGGACAGGCGTATGGCTACACCTTC. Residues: CASSQDRVGQAYGYTF.

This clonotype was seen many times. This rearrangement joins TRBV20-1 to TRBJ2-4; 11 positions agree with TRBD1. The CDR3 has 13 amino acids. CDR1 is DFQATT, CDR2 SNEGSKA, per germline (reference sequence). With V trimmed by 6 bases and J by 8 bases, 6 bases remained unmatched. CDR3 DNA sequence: TGCAGTGCCCCGGACAGGGGGCAAGACATTCAGTACTTC. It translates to CSAPDRGQDIQYF.

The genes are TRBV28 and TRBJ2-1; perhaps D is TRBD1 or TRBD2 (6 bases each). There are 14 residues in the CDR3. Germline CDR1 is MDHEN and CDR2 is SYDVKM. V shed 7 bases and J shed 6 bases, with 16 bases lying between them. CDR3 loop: CASTSLRGVNEQFF. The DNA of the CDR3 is TGTGCCAGCACCTCATTAAGGGGGGTCAATGAGCAGTTCTTC.

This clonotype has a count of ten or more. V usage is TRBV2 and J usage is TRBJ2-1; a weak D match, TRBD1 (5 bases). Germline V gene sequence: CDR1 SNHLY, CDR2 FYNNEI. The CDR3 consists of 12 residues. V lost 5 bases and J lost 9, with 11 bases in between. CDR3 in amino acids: CASSWGPTEQFF. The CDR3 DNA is TGTGCCAGCAGTTGGGGCCCTACTGAGCAGTTCTTC.

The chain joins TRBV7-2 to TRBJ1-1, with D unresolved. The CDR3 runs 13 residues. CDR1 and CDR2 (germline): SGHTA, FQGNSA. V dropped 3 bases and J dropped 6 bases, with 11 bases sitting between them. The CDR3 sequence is CASSFMGWAEAFF. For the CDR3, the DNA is TGTGCCAGCAGCTTCATGGGGTGGGCTGAAGCTTTCTTT.

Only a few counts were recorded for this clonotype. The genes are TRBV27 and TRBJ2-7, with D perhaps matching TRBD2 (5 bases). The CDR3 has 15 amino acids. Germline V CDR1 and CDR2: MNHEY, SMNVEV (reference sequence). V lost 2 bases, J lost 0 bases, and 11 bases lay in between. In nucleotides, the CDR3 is TGTGCCAGCAGTTTAACGGGGTTCGGCTCCTACGAGCAGTACTTC. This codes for CASSLTGFGSYEQYF.

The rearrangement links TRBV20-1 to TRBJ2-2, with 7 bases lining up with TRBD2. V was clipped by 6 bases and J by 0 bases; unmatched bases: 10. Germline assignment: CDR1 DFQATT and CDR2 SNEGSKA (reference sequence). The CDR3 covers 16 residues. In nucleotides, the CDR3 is TGCAGTGCGAACCCTCTAGCGGTCGCGAACACCGGGGAGCTGTTTTTT. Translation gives CSANPLAVANTGELFF.

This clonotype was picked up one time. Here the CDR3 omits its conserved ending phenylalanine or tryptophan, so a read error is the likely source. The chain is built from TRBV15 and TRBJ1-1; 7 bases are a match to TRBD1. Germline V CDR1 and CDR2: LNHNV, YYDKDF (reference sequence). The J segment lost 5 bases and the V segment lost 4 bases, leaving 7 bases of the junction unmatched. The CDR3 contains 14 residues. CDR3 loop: CATSTYRGGTEAFI. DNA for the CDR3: TGTGCCACCAGCACCTACAGGGGAGGGACTGAAGCTTTCATT.